This T cell receptor beta chain derives from a study of blood T cell repertoires in COVID-19. Study-level information: Sources were T cells, B-cell-depleted T cells, or PBMCs; the material itself was cDNA or gDNA.

The CDR3 is made up of 14 amino acids. Germline V gives CDR1 MDHEN, CDR2 SYDVKM. Trimming stripped 5 bases from V and 0 bases from J, with 10 bases between. Participant age was roughly 18 to 90 years, and participants resided in about two dozen US areas. Assignment of participants to cohorts was predicated upon participant-reported clinical history. TCRdb keeps only in-frame clones here, not all; method: immunoSEQ multiplex PCR. The repertoire holds approximately 310,000 clones, with less than 85% as singletons. This clone showed up just once. The genes are TRBV28 and TRBJ1-2; D is uncertain. The source material was PBMCs or T cells enriched from blood (not recorded which). The TCR comes from a woman between 25 and 40 years old who had been exposed to COVID-19. The CDR3 is CASSRSGTNYGYTF. CDR3 coding DNA: TGTGCCAGCAGTAGATCCGGGACTAACTATGGCTACACCTTC.